This passage covers 13 T cell receptor beta chains from one sample sequenced in a study of shared clonotypes between healthy human individuals. CD45RO-negative cells were positively selected for CCR7, leaving out terminally differentiated effector memory CD45RA+ cells. Using immunoSEQ multiplex PCR, the repertoire was profiled, and TCRdb retains in-frame clones only, with some absent. This sample has about 2.1 million clones, with approximately 92% found just once. Material for sequencing was naive CD8+ T cells from PBMCs. Receptor source: a man aged 18 to 30 in good health. Some clones in this sample may be carry-over from other donors' samples.

The chain joins TRBV15 to TRBJ1-4; TRBD1 might be the D (5 bases). Trimming pared 4 bases from V and 8 bases from J, leaving 14 bases between. The CDR3 has 14 residues. Germline lookup yields CDR1 LNHNV and CDR2 YYDKDF (reference sequence). In nucleotides, the CDR3 is TGTGCCACCAGCAAGGGCAGCGAGGGGGAAAAACTGTTTTTT. It encodes CATSKGSEGEKLFF.

The chain couples TRBV7-9 to TRBJ2-1, with D possibly TRBD2 on 5 matching bases. The CDR3 consists of 14 residues. Per the germline V gene, CDR1 is SEHNR and CDR2 is FQNEAQ (reference sequence). Deletions cut 4 bases from V and 4 bases from J, with 11 bases between. CDR3 in amino acids: CASSWTGDYNEQFF. Written as DNA, the CDR3 is TGTGCCAGCAGCTGGACCGGGGATTACAATGAGCAGTTCTTC.

The chain is built from TRBV4-1 and TRBJ2-1, with D perhaps matching TRBD2 (5 bases). V shed 4 bases and J shed 6 bases, with 19 bases lying between them. The CDR3 has 16 amino acids. In germline, CDR1 is MGHRA, CDR2 YSYEKL. The CDR3 nucleotides read TGCGCCAGCAGCCCCACAAGCGGTTACCCTGGCAATGAGCAGTTCTTC. Translating gives CASSPTSGYPGNEQFF.

This sequence joins TRBV5-1 and TRBJ2-1; 8 bases match TRBD2. CDR3 size: 18 residues. After removal of 0 bases from V and 3 bases from J, the junction contained 11 bases not matched to a gene. Germline CDR1 and CDR2: SGHRS and YFSETQ. CDR3 protein: CASSLDSGTPTDYNEQFF. The DNA for the CDR3 is TGCGCCAGCAGCTTGGATAGCGGGACTCCCACGGACTACAATGAGCAGTTCTTC.

The chain carries TRBV14 and TRBJ1-2; D call uncertain. CDR3 length: 15 amino acids. The V gene's germline CDR1 is SGHDN and CDR2 FVKESK. The V end was cut by 1 base, the J end by 5 bases, with 14 bases between. DNA for the CDR3: TGTGCCAGCAGCCAAGCGCCAACCCGTTCGTATGGCTACACCTTC. As protein: CASSQAPTRSYGYTF.

V is TRBV7-2 and J is TRBJ2-7; D ambiguous. The germline CDR1 and CDR2 sequences are SGHTA and FQGNSA. The CDR3 extends over 14 amino acids. V was pared by 7 bases and J by 1 base, with 14 bases between. The CDR3 loop reads CASKAPPPSYEQYF. The CDR3 region has the DNA TGTGCCAGCAAGGCCCCACCCCCGTCCTACGAGCAGTACTTC.

J is TRBJ1-1 and V is TRBV28; no firm D call. In germline, CDR1 is MDHEN, CDR2 SYDVKM. CDR3 length: 15 amino acids. V lost 1 base and J lost 2, with 11 bases in between. CDR3 loop: CASSLSVGRNTEAFF. The CDR3 DNA reads TGTGCCAGCAGTTTATCGGTAGGGCGAAACACTGAAGCTTTCTTT. Looking up the rest from reference TRBV28 and TRBJ1-1 gives the full variable domain: DVKVTQSSRYLVKRTGEKVFLECVQDMDHENMFWYRQDPGLGLRLIYFSYDVKMKEKGDIPEGYSVSREKKERFSLILESASTNQTSMYLCASSLSVGRNTEAFFGQGTRLTVV.

The CDR3 region is CASSPGKVTGSNEQYF. CDR3 coding DNA: TGTGCCAGCAGCCCGGGCAAAGTAACAGGGTCCAACGAGCAGTACTTC. V gene TRBV7-2 combines with J gene TRBJ2-7; D possibly corresponds to TRBD1 (6 bases). The germline V gene has CDR1 SGHTA and CDR2 FQGNSA. The V end was cut by 5 bases, the J end by 5 bases, with 22 bases between. This CDR3 is built from 16 residues.

This sequence joins TRBV4-1 and TRBJ2-5, with 7 bases matching TRBD1. The length of the CDR3 is 15 residues. V lost 4 bases, J lost 5 bases, and 10 bases stayed unmatched. CDR1 is MGHRA, CDR2 YSYEKL, per germline. In DNA form, the CDR3 reads TGCGCCAGCAGCCCGTTAGCAGGGGGAGCCGAGACCCAGTACTTC. This encodes CASSPLAGGAETQYF.

The chain joins TRBV4-2 to TRBJ2-7; D unclear. The CDR3 sequence is 14 residues long. In germline, CDR1 is LGHNA, CDR2 YNFKEQ. Trimming pared 1 base from V and 2 bases from J, leaving 9 bases between. CDR3 in amino acids: CASSQADNTYEQYF. The CDR3, as DNA: TGTGCCAGCAGCCAAGCTGACAACACCTACGAGCAGTACTTC.

This rearrangement joins TRBV5-1 to TRBJ2-5; a possible D gene is TRBD1 (6 bases). Between the trimmed V and J ends, which lost 5 bases and 2 bases, there was a span of 13 bases. Germline loops: CDR1 SGHRS, CDR2 YFSETQ. The CDR3 is 14 residues long. CDR3: CASSPQTGQETQYF. In DNA form, the CDR3 reads TGCGCCAGCAGTCCACAAACAGGGCAAGAGACCCAGTACTTC.

The CDR3 here is CASSETIDRSSGNTIYF. The CDR3 DNA is TGTGCCAGCAGCGAGACAATCGACCGGAGCTCTGGAAACACCATATATTTT. The chain has TRBV9 and TRBJ1-3; D not certain. Germline CDR1 and CDR2: SGDLS and YYNGEE. This CDR3 is 17 amino acids long. Trimming pared 3 bases from V and 0 bases from J, leaving 16 bases between. The full variable domain, its missing parts supplied by reference TRBV9 and TRBJ1-3, is DSGVTQTPKHLITATGQRVTLRCSPRSGDLSVYWYQQSLDQGLQFLIQYYNGEERAKGNILERFSAQQFPDLHSELNLSSLELGDSALYFCASSETIDRSSGNTIYFGEGSWLTVV.

V is TRBV28 and J is TRBJ1-1; no clear D gene. Trimming stripped 5 bases from V and 0 bases from J, with 13 bases between. This CDR3 contains 15 residues. In germline, CDR1 is MDHEN, CDR2 SYDVKM. In DNA form, the CDR3 reads TGTGCCAGCAGTGTTGCGGGGTTTGTGAACACTGAAGCTTTCTTT. Its translation is CASSVAGFVNTEAFF.